These T cell receptor beta chains were read from a single sample in a study of blood T cells in healthy people across ages. One entry per CDR3 protein results from TCRdb running MiXCR on the 5' RACE reads. The sample has hundreds of thousands of distinct CDR3 sequences, around 34% seen once. Sequencing input: blood. The receptors here all came from a man younger than 30 in good health. Each CDR3 is given with its conserved first and last residue. The D gene is left open where the match is weak. Rows may omit the clone size; those that give it use once, few, many or a size class.

>few|.|TRBV12-3/TRBV12-4|TRBJ1-1
TGTGCCAGCAGTTTAGGGATAGGGGGCACTGAAGCTTTCTTT
CASSLGIGGTEAFF
>.|TRBD1|TRBV6-5|TRBJ2-2
TGTGCCAGCAGTTACTCTCCGGGACAGGAGTCCACCGGGGAGCTGTTTTTT
CASSYSPGQESTGELFF
>many|.|TRBV29-1|TRBJ2-6
TGCAGCGTTGACGTCTCTGGGGCCAACGTCCTGACTTTC
CSVDVSGANVLTF
>.|.|TRBV6-5|TRBJ1-1
TGTGCCAGCAGTTACAAGGGCGCGGGGAGGATTACTGAAGCTTTCTTT
CASSYKGAGRITEAFF
>.|TRBD1|TRBV7-6|TRBJ1-3
TGTGCCAGCAGCTTACGCACTTACAGGGGGCGAGGAAACACCATATATTTT
CASSLRTYRGRGNTIYF
>few|TRBD1|TRBV2|TRBJ1-2
TGTGCCAGTTTGCTGTCTTGGGACAGGGTGGGATTGGATGGCTACACCTTC
CASLLSWDRVGLDGYTF
>.|.|TRBV4-3|TRBJ2-5
TGCGCCAGCAGCCCAGTGAGTTTAGGGTTCAATGAGCAGTACTTC
CASSPVSLGFNEQYF
>.|.|TRBV20-1|TRBJ1-5
TGCAGTGCTAGAGTATTGAGCAATCAGCCCCAGCATTTT
CSARVLSNQPQHF
>.|.|TRBV5-5|TRBJ1-2
TGTGCCAGCAGCTTGCAGGCGGCAGGCCCTAACTATGGCTACACCTTC
CASSLQAAGPNYGYTF
>.|TRBD1|TRBV4-3|TRBJ2-7
TGCGCCAGCAGCCAAGAGGTAGACAGGGGGCCGACCTGCGAGCAGTACTTC
CASSQEVDRGPTCEQYF
>.|TRBD2|TRBV4-2|TRBJ2-1
TGTGCCAGCAGCCCCCGGACTAGCGGGGTCAATGAGCAGTTCTTC
CASSPRTSGVNEQFF
>.|.|TRBV2|TRBJ2-7
TGTGCCAGCCTGAATGGGACGGGCTCCAACGAGCAGTACTTC
CASLNGTGSNEQYF
>.|.|TRBV3-1|TRBJ2-3
TGTGCCAGCACGCGGGGTACCCCTAGCACAGATACGCAGTATTTT
CASTRGTPSTDTQYF
>.|.|TRBV5-4|TRBJ2-7
TGTGCCAGCAGCCCGGAAGGGGCCCGCTACAATGAGCAGTACTTC
CASSPEGARYNEQYF
>few|TRBD1|TRBV28|TRBJ2-7
TGTGCCAGCAGTTTGGCGGGACAGGGGGCTGGCGAGCAGTACTTC
CASSLAGQGAGEQYF
>.|.|TRBV2|TRBJ2-1
TGTGCCAGCAGTGAGAAACAGGGAAGGAGGCAGTTCTTC
CASSEKQGRRQFF
>.|.|TRBV20-1|TRBJ1-5
TGCAGTGCTAGAGAGACAATACCAGGGTCCGGCAATCAGCCCCAGCATTTT
CSARETIPGSGNQPQHF
>.|.|TRBV2|TRBJ2-1
TGTGCCAGCAACGGGGGCGGGCAGTTCTTC
CASNGGGQFF
>few|TRBD1|TRBV7-3|TRBJ2-2
TGTGCCAGCAGTCCGGGACAGTCGAACACCGGGGAGCTGTTTTTT
CASSPGQSNTGELFF
>.|.|TRBV28|TRBJ1-1
TGTGCCAGCAGCCCCTTAATGCCCGGGGCTTTCTTT
CASSPLMPGAFF
>.|TRBD2|TRBV12-3/TRBV12-4|TRBJ2-3
TGTGCCAGCAGAACTAGCGGGCGCACAGATACGCAGTATTTT
CASRTSGRTDTQYF
>few|.|TRBV12-3/TRBV12-4|TRBJ1-1
TGTGCCAGCAGTTTAGGGGAGAGCACTGAAGCTTTCTTT
CASSLGESTEAFF
>few|.|TRBV4-1|TRBJ1-2
TGCGCCAGCAGCCGCGGCGCGGCAGGGACGGATGGCTACACCTTC
CASSRGAAGTDGYTF
>.|.|TRBV20-1|TRBJ1-1
TGCAGTGCAACCACAGGAACCCGCTTGAACACTGAAGCTTTCTTT
CSATTGTRLNTEAFF
>.|.|TRBV7-9|TRBJ2-7
TGTGCCAGCAGCTTCACTACTTACAATGAGCAGTACTTC
CASSFTTYNEQYF
>many|.|TRBV12-3/TRBV12-4|TRBJ2-3
TGTGCCAGCAGTTTTCGGGGGTCCCCCACAGATACGCAGTATTTT
CASSFRGSPTDTQYF
>.|.|TRBV4-3|TRBJ2-1
TGCGCCAGCAACCAAGGGGGGCTAGCCTATGAGCAGTTCTTC
CASNQGGLAYEQFF
>once|TRBD1|TRBV4-1|TRBJ2-7
TGCGCCAGCAGCCAACGAACCCGGGACAGGGGTTACAATGAGCAGTACTTC
CASSQRTRDRGYNEQYF
>.|.|TRBV12-3/TRBV12-4|TRBJ1-2
TGTGCCAGCAGTTTAGGGACCCCAGGCTACACCTTC
CASSLGTPGYTF
>few|TRBD2|TRBV20-1|TRBJ2-3
TGCAGTGCTAGAGCCAAAGCGGGGGCTAGCACAGATACGCAGTATTTT
CSARAKAGASTDTQYF
>many|TRBD2|TRBV6-5|TRBJ2-7
TGTGCCAGCAGTTCCCTAGCGGCCCGTTCCTACGAGCAGTACTTC
CASSSLAARSYEQYF
>.|TRBD2|TRBV2|TRBJ2-3
TGTGCCAGCAGAGGACTAGCGGGGGGTCCAGATACGCAGTATTTT
CASRGLAGGPDTQYF
>.|.|TRBV16|TRBJ2-1
TGTGCCAGCAGCCCACACGGAAGGGGCTACAATGAGCAGTTCTTC
CASSPHGRGYNEQFF
>.|.|TRBV2|TRBJ1-5
TGTGCCAGCGAGAACCAGGGTAGCAATCAGCCCCAGCATTTT
CASENQGSNQPQHF
>few|.|TRBV5-1|TRBJ2-7
TGCGCCAGCAGCGAACAGGGAACCGAGCAGTACTTC
CASSEQGTEQYF
>few|.|TRBV20-1|TRBJ1-2
TGCAGTGCTAGAGGTCAGTCGGCTAACTACTATGGCTACACCTTC
CSARGQSANYYGYTF
>few|TRBD2|TRBV29-1|TRBJ2-1
TGCAGCGTTGGTGCTAGCGGGGGGGCATCCAATGAGCAGTTCTTC
CSVGASGGASNEQFF
>few|.|TRBV7-3|TRBJ2-5
TGTGCCAGCAGCTTAAACATTGTGGGGGAGACCCAGTACTTC
CASSLNIVGETQYF
>many|TRBD1|TRBV4-1|TRBJ2-5
TGCGCCAGCAGCCAACAATTCCGGGACAGGGCTCAAGAGACCCAGTACTTC
CASSQQFRDRAQETQYF
>few|.|TRBV28|TRBJ2-7
TGTGCCAGCAGTTTTCCTGACAAAAGTGGGGTATCCTACGAGCAGTACTTC
CASSFPDKSGVSYEQYF
>.|.|TRBV7-2|TRBJ2-5
TGTGCCAGCAGCTTAGGGAGTGCGGGGAGGGAGACCCAGTACTTC
CASSLGSAGRETQYF
>few|TRBD1|TRBV9|TRBJ1-1
TGTGCCAGCAGCCCGACGGACAGGGCCACTGAAGCTTTCTTT
CASSPTDRATEAFF
>few|.|TRBV3-1|TRBJ1-5
TGTGCCAGCAGCCGATGGGTGGATCAGCCCCAGCATTTT
CASSRWVDQPQHF
>few|TRBD1|TRBV27|TRBJ2-5
TGTGCCAGCAGTTTGGGACAGAACCCTCGAGAGACCCAGTACTTC
CASSLGQNPRETQYF
>once|TRBD1|TRBV5-1|TRBJ2-2
TGCGCCAGCAGCTTGGAACCGGGACAGGGGTACACCGGGGAGCTGTTTTTT
CASSLEPGQGYTGELFF
>.|.|TRBV5-1|TRBJ1-1
TGCGCCAGCAGCTTGGAGGACGCCGAAGCTTTCTTT
CASSLEDAEAFF
>.|.|TRBV7-9|TRBJ2-5
TGTGCCAGCAGCTCCAAATCAAGGGACCCCGTACAAGAGACCCAGTACTTC
CASSSKSRDPVQETQYF
>.|.|TRBV4-3|TRBJ1-4
TGCGCCAGCAGCCAAGGAGTAGGGAGGGAAAAACTGTTTTTT
CASSQGVGREKLFF
>.|TRBD1|TRBV14|TRBJ2-5
TGTGCCAGCAGCCATCCGGGACAGGGGTACGGGACCCAGTACTTC
CASSHPGQGYGTQYF
>once|TRBD2|TRBV20-1|TRBJ2-1
TGCAGTGCGGGGGTAGCGGGAGTGGACAATGGGCAGTTCTTC
CSAGVAGVDNGQFF
>few|TRBD1|TRBV6-5|TRBJ2-3
TGTGCCAGCAGTTACTCGGTGCAGGGGGCAGATACGCAGTATTTT
CASSYSVQGADTQYF
>.|.|TRBV12-3/TRBV12-4|TRBJ1-1
TGTGCCAGCAGTTTAGGTTTGGGGGGCAGCACTGAAGCTTTCTTT
CASSLGLGGSTEAFF
>few|.|TRBV25-1|TRBJ2-4
TGTGCCAGCAGTGAAGGGGGCGCCAAAAACATTCAGTACTTC
CASSEGGAKNIQYF
>few|.|TRBV12-3/TRBV12-4|TRBJ2-3
TGTGCCAGCAGCCTAATGGACAATTTAGGCACAGATACGCAGTATTTT
CASSLMDNLGTDTQYF
>few|.|TRBV6-5|TRBJ2-7
TGTGCCAGCGGCCGGACTCTCTCCTACGAGCAGTACTTC
CASGRTLSYEQYF
>.|.|TRBV28|TRBJ2-2
TGTGCCAGCAGTTTATCCCTATCGCCGAACACCGGGGAGCTGTTTTTT
CASSLSLSPNTGELFF
>few|.|TRBV19|TRBJ1-2
TGTGCCAGCTCTCCGGCACATCCTAACTATGGCTACACCTTC
CASSPAHPNYGYTF
>.|.|TRBV6-2/TRBV6-3|TRBJ1-2
TGTGCCAGCAGCCTCAGAGGCGGGGTCGATAAGTATGACTACACCTTC
CASSLRGGVDKYDYTF